A selection of T cell receptor beta chains follows, all from one sample in a study of shared clonotypes between healthy human individuals. Clones were sequenced by immunoSEQ multiplex PCR, and TCRdb holds only the in-frame ones, with some missing. The table lists 2 million to 2.5 million clones, approximately 93% of them singletons. The source material was naive CD4+ T cells from PBMCs. All receptors derive from a young man in good health. Some clones in this sample may be carry-over from other donors' samples. The CDR3 runs from the conserved cysteine through the conserved F or W. The order of the fields is CDR3 DNA, CDR3 protein, V gene, J gene, D gene, clone size. The D gene is left open where the match is weak. Size tells how often a clone was seen (once, few, many) or the class of an expanded clone, and some rows leave it out.

CDR3 DNA: TGTGCCAGCAGTGAATATAGAGGAGGGGGCCCCAGCACAGATACGCAGTATTTT; CDR3 protein: CASSEYRGGGPSTDTQYF; V gene: TRBV25-1; J gene: TRBJ2-3; D gene: -; clone size: -
CDR3 DNA: TGTGCCAGCAGTTTACGGCCAGAATCCACAGATACGCAGTATTTT; CDR3 protein: CASSLRPESTDTQYF; V gene: TRBV27; J gene: TRBJ2-3; D gene: -; clone size: -
CDR3 DNA: TGTGCCTGGAGTGCGGGACAGGGTGAGGGGAACACTGAAGCTTTCTTT; CDR3 protein: CAWSAGQGEGNTEAFF; V gene: TRBV30; J gene: TRBJ1-1; D gene: TRBD1; clone size: -
CDR3 DNA: TGTGCCAGCAGTCACCAGCCTCCGGCCGGATCCTACGAGCAGTACTTC; CDR3 protein: CASSHQPPAGSYEQYF; V gene: TRBV6-4; J gene: TRBJ2-7; D gene: -; clone size: few
CDR3 DNA: TGTGCCAGTACCCCGGACAGGGGGGGTTTCTATGGCTACACCTTC; CDR3 protein: CASTPDRGGFYGYTF; V gene: TRBV19; J gene: TRBJ1-2; D gene: TRBD1; clone size: -
CDR3 DNA: TGTGCCAGCAGCCCGTTCGGCGCTCGGGCCTACGAGCAGTACTTC; CDR3 protein: CASSPFGARAYEQYF; V gene: TRBV27; J gene: TRBJ2-7; D gene: -; clone size: once
CDR3 DNA: TGTGCCAGCAGCCAAGTCCCCGGGGGGTATGAGCAGTTCTTC; CDR3 protein: CASSQVPGGYEQFF; V gene: TRBV14; J gene: TRBJ2-1; D gene: TRBD2; clone size: few
CDR3 DNA: TGTGCCAGCAGCGGCGGACAGCAACAAGAGACCCAGTACTTC; CDR3 protein: CASSGGQQQETQYF; V gene: TRBV5-4; J gene: TRBJ2-5; D gene: -; clone size: -
CDR3 DNA: TGCGCCAGCAGCTTGGGACAGGGGGCGCAGGACACTGAAGCTTTCTTT; CDR3 protein: CASSLGQGAQDTEAFF; V gene: TRBV5-1; J gene: TRBJ1-1; D gene: TRBD1; clone size: few
CDR3 DNA: TGTGCTAGTGGAAACCCGGACACCAAGCAGTACTTC; CDR3 protein: CASGNPDTKQYF; V gene: TRBV12-5; J gene: TRBJ2-7; D gene: -; clone size: once
CDR3 DNA: TGTGCCAGCCGAGGGGCAGGGTACGAGCAGTACTTC; CDR3 protein: CASRGAGYEQYF; V gene: TRBV6-1; J gene: TRBJ2-7; D gene: -; clone size: -
CDR3 DNA: TGTGCCAGCAGGGGACTAGCAACGACGAGTGAGCAGTTCTTC; CDR3 protein: CASRGLATTSEQFF; V gene: TRBV28; J gene: TRBJ2-1; D gene: TRBD2; clone size: once
CDR3 DNA: TGCGCCAGCACTACTTTCGGGCCCGCGAAGGGTGAAGCTTTCTTT; CDR3 protein: CASTTFGPAKGEAFF; V gene: TRBV5-1; J gene: TRBJ1-1; D gene: -; clone size: -
CDR3 DNA: TGTGCCAGCAGCCAGACTAGCGGATCGTACCAAGAGACCCAGTACTTC; CDR3 protein: CASSQTSGSYQETQYF; V gene: TRBV5-4; J gene: TRBJ2-5; D gene: TRBD2; clone size: -
CDR3 DNA: TGTGCCAGCAGTTTATCTCGTCGGCGGGGATCCCAGCATTTT; CDR3 protein: CASSLSRRRGSQHF; V gene: TRBV28; J gene: TRBJ1-5; D gene: -; clone size: few
CDR3 DNA: TGCGCCAGCAGTGAAGGCTACGGGCGGGCTTACGAGCAGTACTTC; CDR3 protein: CASSEGYGRAYEQYF; V gene: TRBV10-2; J gene: TRBJ2-7; D gene: -; clone size: -
CDR3 DNA: TGCGCCAGCAGCTTGTCAGCCTCTGGGGCCAACGTCCTGACTTTC; CDR3 protein: CASSLSASGANVLTF; V gene: TRBV5-1; J gene: TRBJ2-6; D gene: -; clone size: -